Listed below are T cell receptor beta chains from one sample, sequenced in a study of cytotoxic CD8 clonotypes in ibrutinib-treated CLL. Sequenced by immunoSEQ multiplex PCR; TCRdb stores in-frame clones only, minus some. The table includes some 130,000 clones, 91% detected once. The sample consisted of PBMCs, taken after 12 months of ibrutinib treatment. Receptors were obtained from a human donor with chronic lymphocytic leukemia. The conserved cysteine and the conserved F or W are not part of the CDR3 here. The order of the fields is V gene, clone size, J gene, CDR3 protein. Not every row has a clone size; where given, it reads once, few, many or a size class.

v_call: TRBV5-5; clone_size: NA; j_call: TRBJ2-7; cdr3_aa: ASRKGGTLYEQY
v_call: TRBV5-5; clone_size: NA; j_call: TRBJ2-1; cdr3_aa: ASSLGVPLAEQF
v_call: TRBV7-9; clone_size: NA; j_call: TRBJ2-7; cdr3_aa: ASSPSRLAGIYEQY
v_call: TRBV7-6; clone_size: NA; j_call: TRBJ1-3; cdr3_aa: ASSPDPGQDSGNTIY
v_call: TRBV27; clone_size: NA; j_call: TRBJ2-7; cdr3_aa: ASSDRDREYYEQY
v_call: TRBV7-2; clone_size: NA; j_call: TRBJ2-7; cdr3_aa: ASSPPWGAYEQY
v_call: TRBV28; clone_size: NA; j_call: TRBJ1-2; cdr3_aa: ASSPVTDYGYT
v_call: TRBV7-9; clone_size: NA; j_call: TRBJ2-2; cdr3_aa: ASSLASGPNTGELF
v_call: TRBV7-3; clone_size: NA; j_call: TRBJ2-5; cdr3_aa: ASSLGLAGRETQY
v_call: TRBV13; clone_size: NA; j_call: TRBJ2-7; cdr3_aa: ASSLALTGKGYEQY
v_call: TRBV5-1; clone_size: NA; j_call: TRBJ1-1; cdr3_aa: ASSLGSGAGAEAF
v_call: TRBV5-1; clone_size: NA; j_call: TRBJ1-1; cdr3_aa: ASSRTTGAGEAF
v_call: TRBV6-5; clone_size: NA; j_call: TRBJ1-1; cdr3_aa: ASSYRGLAEAF
v_call: TRBV28; clone_size: NA; j_call: TRBJ2-7; cdr3_aa: ASTTWTGQSYEQY
v_call: TRBV2; clone_size: NA; j_call: TRBJ2-3; cdr3_aa: AMPGLAADTQY
v_call: TRBV5-1; clone_size: NA; j_call: TRBJ2-2; cdr3_aa: ASSAGQGSNTGELF
v_call: TRBV19; clone_size: NA; j_call: TRBJ2-3; cdr3_aa: ASGQPGSPRADTQY
v_call: TRBV6-5; clone_size: NA; j_call: TRBJ1-1; cdr3_aa: ASSRGGGRTEAF
v_call: TRBV7-2; clone_size: NA; j_call: TRBJ2-3; cdr3_aa: ATLGGFSTDTQY
v_call: TRBV7-9; clone_size: NA; j_call: TRBJ2-2; cdr3_aa: ASSPRFGQGAVAGELF
v_call: TRBV28; clone_size: NA; j_call: TRBJ2-7; cdr3_aa: ASRRGGRTTYEQY
v_call: TRBV6-6; clone_size: NA; j_call: TRBJ2-7; cdr3_aa: ASSYTSGSHYEQY
v_call: TRBV29-1; clone_size: NA; j_call: TRBJ2-7; cdr3_aa: SVGDAYEQY
v_call: TRBV19; clone_size: NA; j_call: TRBJ1-4; cdr3_aa: ASSIHRDEKLF
v_call: TRBV5-1; clone_size: few; j_call: TRBJ1-1; cdr3_aa: ASSLGQGPDSEAF
v_call: TRBV5-1; clone_size: NA; j_call: TRBJ2-7; cdr3_aa: ASSRAGLDDEQY
v_call: TRBV27; clone_size: NA; j_call: TRBJ2-7; cdr3_aa: ASSSVVLASGKAYEQY
v_call: TRBV28; clone_size: NA; j_call: TRBJ2-7; cdr3_aa: ASSLMDRAYEQY
v_call: TRBV9; clone_size: NA; j_call: TRBJ2-2; cdr3_aa: ASSEPPSTGELF
v_call: TRBV5-4; clone_size: NA; j_call: TRBJ2-1; cdr3_aa: ASSSTHSGGGNEQF
v_call: TRBV9; clone_size: once; j_call: TRBJ2-2; cdr3_aa: ASSVWGEHGELF
v_call: TRBV7-9; clone_size: NA; j_call: TRBJ2-7; cdr3_aa: ASGHTPYEQY
v_call: TRBV30; clone_size: NA; j_call: TRBJ2-7; cdr3_aa: AWRGSLSYEQY
v_call: TRBV10-3; clone_size: once; j_call: TRBJ2-3; cdr3_aa: AISDGARSATQY
v_call: TRBV5-1; clone_size: once; j_call: TRBJ2-3; cdr3_aa: ASSLGLAGPSTDTQY
v_call: TRBV7-9; clone_size: NA; j_call: TRBJ1-4; cdr3_aa: ASSFGPV
v_call: TRBV11-2; clone_size: NA; j_call: TRBJ2-7; cdr3_aa: ASSLSGAAYEQY
v_call: TRBV11-2; clone_size: NA; j_call: TRBJ2-1; cdr3_aa: ASSLGTSGRHNEQF
v_call: TRBV7-9; clone_size: NA; j_call: TRBJ1-5; cdr3_aa: ASSSGQGARHQPQH
v_call: TRBV5-8; clone_size: NA; j_call: TRBJ2-5; cdr3_aa: ASSLLGAEVGETQY
v_call: TRBV6-5; clone_size: NA; j_call: TRBJ2-7; cdr3_aa: ASLSRGLHEQY
v_call: TRBV16; clone_size: NA; j_call: TRBJ1-2; cdr3_aa: ASSHRTPPDYT
v_call: TRBV6-5; clone_size: once; j_call: TRBJ2-7; cdr3_aa: ASSITGVYEQY
v_call: TRBV18; clone_size: NA; j_call: TRBJ2-5; cdr3_aa: ASSLQQGSQETQY
v_call: TRBV7-3; clone_size: NA; j_call: TRBJ2-1; cdr3_aa: ASSTSGMINEQF
v_call: TRBV5-6; clone_size: NA; j_call: TRBJ1-4; cdr3_aa: ASSPVRTDGEKLF
v_call: TRBV7-9; clone_size: NA; j_call: TRBJ1-4; cdr3_aa: ASSSTGINEKLF
v_call: TRBV19; clone_size: NA; j_call: TRBJ1-1; cdr3_aa: ATGTGEGRETEAF
v_call: TRBV6-6; clone_size: NA; j_call: TRBJ2-1; cdr3_aa: ASSYGLATDEQF
v_call: TRBV6-5; clone_size: NA; j_call: TRBJ1-4; cdr3_aa: ASSFDRLNEKLF
v_call: TRBV5-8; clone_size: once; j_call: TRBJ1-5; cdr3_aa: ASKLDRVNQPQH
v_call: TRBV15; clone_size: NA; j_call: TRBJ2-1; cdr3_aa: ATSRDRTASGVNEQF
v_call: TRBV15; clone_size: NA; j_call: TRBJ1-4; cdr3_aa: ATSRDLGQLALREKLF
v_call: TRBV5-1; clone_size: NA; j_call: TRBJ2-5; cdr3_aa: ASSLEETQY